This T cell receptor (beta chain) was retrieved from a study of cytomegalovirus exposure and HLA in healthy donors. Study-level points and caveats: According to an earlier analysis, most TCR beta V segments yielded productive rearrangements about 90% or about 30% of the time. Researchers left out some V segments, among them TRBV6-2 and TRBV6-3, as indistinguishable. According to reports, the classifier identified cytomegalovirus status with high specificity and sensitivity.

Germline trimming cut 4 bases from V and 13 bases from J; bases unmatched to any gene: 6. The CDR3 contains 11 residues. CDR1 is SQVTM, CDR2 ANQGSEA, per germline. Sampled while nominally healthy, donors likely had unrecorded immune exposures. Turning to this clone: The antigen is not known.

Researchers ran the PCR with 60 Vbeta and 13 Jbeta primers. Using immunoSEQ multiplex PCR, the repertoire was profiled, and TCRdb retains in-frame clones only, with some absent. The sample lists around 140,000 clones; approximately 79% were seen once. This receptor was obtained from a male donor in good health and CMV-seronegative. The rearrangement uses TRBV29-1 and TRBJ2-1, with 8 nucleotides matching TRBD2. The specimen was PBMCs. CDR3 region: CSVGGGGRQFF. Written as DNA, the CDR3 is TGCAGCGTTGGAGGCGGGGGGCGTCAGTTCTTC.